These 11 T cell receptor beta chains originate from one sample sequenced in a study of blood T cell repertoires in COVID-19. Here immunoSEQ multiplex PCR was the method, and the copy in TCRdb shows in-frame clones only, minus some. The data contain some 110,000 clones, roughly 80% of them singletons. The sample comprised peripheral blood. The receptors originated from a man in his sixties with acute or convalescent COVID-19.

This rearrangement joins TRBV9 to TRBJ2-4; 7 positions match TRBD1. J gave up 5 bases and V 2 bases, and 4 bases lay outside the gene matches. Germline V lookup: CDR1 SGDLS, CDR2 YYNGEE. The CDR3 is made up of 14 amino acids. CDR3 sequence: CASSVSQGENIQYF. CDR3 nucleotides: TGTGCCAGCAGCGTCTCTCAGGGGGAAAACATTCAGTACTTC.

This chain's CDR3 is CASSPAGTGELFF. The CDR3 DNA is TGTGCCAGCAGCCCGGCGGGGACCGGGGAGCTGTTTTTT. This chain links TRBV3-1 (or the pseudogene TRBV3-2) with TRBJ2-2, with a possible D match to TRBD2 (6 bases). Germline CDR1 and CDR2: LGHDT and YNNKEL (reference sequence). The CDR3 loop spans 13 amino acids. The V and J ends lost 4 bases and 5 bases respectively, with 8 bases between them.

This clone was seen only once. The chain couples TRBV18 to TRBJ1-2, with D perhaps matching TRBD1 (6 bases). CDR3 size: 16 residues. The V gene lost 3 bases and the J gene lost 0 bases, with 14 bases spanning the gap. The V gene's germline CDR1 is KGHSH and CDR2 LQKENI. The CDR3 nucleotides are TGTGCCAGCTCACCCGTGACAGGTCCCGCTAACTATGGCTACACCTTC. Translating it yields CASSPVTGPANYGYTF.

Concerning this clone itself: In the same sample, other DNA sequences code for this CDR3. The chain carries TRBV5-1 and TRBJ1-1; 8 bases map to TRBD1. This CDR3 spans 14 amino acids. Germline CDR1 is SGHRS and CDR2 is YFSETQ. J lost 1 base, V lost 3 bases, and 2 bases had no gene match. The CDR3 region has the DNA TGCGCCAGCAGCTCACAGGGGGGGAACACTGAAGCTTTCTTT. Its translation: CASSSQGGNTEAFF. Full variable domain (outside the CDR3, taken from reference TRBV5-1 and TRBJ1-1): KAGVTQTPRYLIKTRGQQVTLSCSPISGHRSVSWYQQTPGQGLQFLFEYFSETQRNKGNFPGRFSGRQFSNSRSEMNVSTLELGDSALYLCASSSQGGNTEAFFGQGTRLTVV.

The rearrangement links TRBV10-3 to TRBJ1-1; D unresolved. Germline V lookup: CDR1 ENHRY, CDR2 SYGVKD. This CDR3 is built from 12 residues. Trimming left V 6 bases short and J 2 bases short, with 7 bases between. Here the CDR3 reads CAISRPNTEAFF. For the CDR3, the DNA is TGTGCCATCAGCCGTCCCAACACTGAAGCTTTCTTT.

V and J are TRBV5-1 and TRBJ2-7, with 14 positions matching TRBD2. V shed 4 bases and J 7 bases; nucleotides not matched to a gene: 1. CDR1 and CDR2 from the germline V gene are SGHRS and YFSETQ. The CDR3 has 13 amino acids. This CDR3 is CASSGTSGGEQYF. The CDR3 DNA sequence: TGCGCCAGCAGCGGGACTAGCGGGGGTGAGCAGTACTTC.

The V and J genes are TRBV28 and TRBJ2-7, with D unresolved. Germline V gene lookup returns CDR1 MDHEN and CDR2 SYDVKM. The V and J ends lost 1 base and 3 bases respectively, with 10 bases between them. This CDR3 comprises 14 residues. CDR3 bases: TGTGCCAGCAGTTTATCCCCGCACAACTACGAGCAGTACTTC. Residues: CASSLSPHNYEQYF.

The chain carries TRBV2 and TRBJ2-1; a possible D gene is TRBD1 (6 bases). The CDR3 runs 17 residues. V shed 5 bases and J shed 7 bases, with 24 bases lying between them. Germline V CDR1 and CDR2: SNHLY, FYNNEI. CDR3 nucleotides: TGTGCCAGCAGTTTCCTTGGACAGACACAATCTAGGAATGAGCAGTTCTTC. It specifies CASSFLGQTQSRNEQFF.

In DNA, the CDR3 is TGTGCCAGCAGTTCGCGGGAGGGCCATAGGAATACGCAGTATTTT. This sequence encodes CASSSREGHRNTQYF. The rearrangement joins TRBV6-1 to TRBJ2-3; the match to TRBD2 covers 9 bases. The CDR3 runs 15 residues. With 5 bases clipped from V and 7 bases from J, the junction kept 10 bases outside the gene matches. In germline, CDR1 is MNHNS, CDR2 SASEGT.

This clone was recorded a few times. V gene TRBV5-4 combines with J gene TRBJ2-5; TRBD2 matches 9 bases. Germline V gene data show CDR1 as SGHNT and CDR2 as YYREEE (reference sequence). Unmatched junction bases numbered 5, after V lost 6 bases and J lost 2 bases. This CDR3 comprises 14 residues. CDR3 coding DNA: TGTGCCAGCACTAGCGGGATCCGTCAAGAGACCCAGTACTTC. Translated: CASTSGIRQETQYF.

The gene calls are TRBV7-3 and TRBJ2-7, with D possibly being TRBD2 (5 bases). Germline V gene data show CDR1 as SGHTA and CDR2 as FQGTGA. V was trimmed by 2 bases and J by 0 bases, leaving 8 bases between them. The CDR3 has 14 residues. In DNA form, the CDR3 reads TGTGCCAGCAGCTTAGGAGGTACCTCCTACGAGCAGTACTTC. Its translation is CASSLGGTSYEQYF.